This TCR beta chain was identified in a study of CD8 T cells in Susac syndrome. cDNA came from around 0.54 to 1 ug RNA primed by random hexamers. Across 54 Vbeta and 13 Jbeta, immunoSEQ multiplex PCR amplified TCR beta CDR3. TCRdb re-analysed the immunoSEQ multiplex PCR reads in MiXCR, keeping a single row per CDR3 protein. The repertoire holds some 180,000 distinct CDR3 sequences, with 90% to 95% as singletons. There are 18 residues in the CDR3. V usage is TRBV21-1 and J usage is TRBJ1-1; the tabulated D call, TRBD1, remains unverified against the DNA. TRBV21-1 is shown as a pseudogene. The sequenced material came from CD4+ T cells from PBMCs. This receptor was taken from a human donor with Susac syndrome. The CDR3 coding sequence is TGTGCCAGCAGCAAAGTGGGAACTTTTACAGGTACGAACACTGAAGCCTTCTTT. This translates into CASSKVGTFTGTNTEAFF.